This T cell receptor (beta chain) originates from a study of cytomegalovirus exposure and HLA in healthy donors. About the research overall: The 100 to 150 validation repertoires and the roughly 680 first-cohort repertoires shared a platform, a later analysis reported.

The CDR3 covers 15 residues. Germline CDR1 is MDHEN and CDR2 is SYDVKM. The V gene end was trimmed by 3 bases and the J gene end by 6 bases; junction bases not matched to a gene: 7. Data came from immunoSEQ multiplex PCR; TCRdb stores just in-frame clones and leaves some out. The table shows 150,000 to 200,000 clones, with about 81% occurring only once. This sequence originates from a woman aged 25 to 39 in good health and CMV-seronegative. Sequencing was performed on PBMCs. The chain employs TRBV28 and TRBJ1-4, with 7 bases aligning to TRBD1. The CDR3 coding sequence is TGTGCCAGCAGTTTCAGCGGAGGGGGCGATGAAAAACTGTTTTTT. Translated: CASSFSGGGDEKLFF.